Here is one T cell receptor (beta chain) with its context. Its antigen remains unknown. Germline values: CDR1 DFQATT, CDR2 SNEGSKA (reference sequence). The trim removed 5 bases at V and 2 bases at J, leaving 3 bases unmatched. This CDR3 is 14 amino acids long. Cultured CD4+ T-cell DNA underwent Oncomine TCR Beta short-read sequencing. TCRdb itself ran the PCR reads through MiXCR, one entry per CDR3 protein. Of 10,000 to 15,000 distinct CDR3 sequences listed, approximately 56% were seen once; the top ten hold approximately 12%. This sample is drawn from a study of vaccination and CD4 T cells after COVID-19. Treatment noted: roughly 11-day PBMC culture with coronavirus spike peptide pools or control peptides (ViraFEST assay).

V and J are TRBV20-1 and TRBJ2-1; the match to TRBD1 covers 10 bases. The TCR comes from a human donor who had recovered from COVID-19. The specimen sequenced was CD4+ T cells from blood, cultured in vitro. The CDR3 loop reads CSAPDRGPYNEQFF. The CDR3 bases are TGCAGTGCTCCTGACAGGGGGCCCTACAATGAGCAGTTCTTC.